This T cell receptor (beta chain) is from a study of blood T cell repertoires in COVID-19. Study-wide context: From the United States, Italy and Spain came samples of acute and convalescent COVID-19. PBMCs, B-cell-depleted T cells, or T cells were the source of the cDNA or gDNA that made up the material.

Original processing notes: Amplifying reference gene primers gave estimates of nucleated cell counts. Measured with immunoSEQ multiplex PCR; TCRdb has only the in-frame clones, and not every one. The V and J calls and clone size are taken from that table; D and trimming were inferred from the DNA. The sample contains over 70,000 clones, 75% to 90% of which appear only once. CDR3 size: 12 residues. Trimming cost V 5 bases and J 9 bases, with 11 bases left between them. Per the germline V gene, CDR1 is SEHNR and CDR2 is FQNEAQ (reference sequence). Sequencing used peripheral blood. The V and J genes are TRBV7-9 and TRBJ1-5; D uncertain. The source of this sequence is a woman aged 80 or older with acute or convalescent COVID-19. As DNA, the CDR3 is TGTGCCAGCAGCCCTTCGGGTAGGCCCCAGCATTTT. Protein product: CASSPSGRPQHF.